These 24 T cell receptor beta chains came from one sample sequenced in a study of response to subunit inactivated influenza vaccine (dated by TCRdb to the late 2010s). Library construction relied on RT-PCR. Sequencing was performed on an Illumina HiSeq 2500. TCRdb cleaned the public reads at Q25 with fastp, built clones with MiXCR and kept in-frame beta chains. Each CDR3 protein gets just one entry, which takes the most common genes and DNA from the rows behind it. Present in this sample are more than 600,000 distinct CDR3 sequences, under 20% of which were seen just once. The top ten clones comprise 11% of the sample. Material: PBMCs from blood, obtained around 5 days after vaccination. These receptors originate from a man over 45 who received an inactivated influenza vaccine. Donor details come from another sample of the same person, matched by shared clones.

In nucleotides, the CDR3 is TGCAGTGCTCCCCTTGGTCGGGAGCAGTTCTTC. Translating gives CSAPLGREQFF. The chain joins TRBV20-1 to TRBJ2-1; no clear D. This CDR3 spans 11 amino acids. Trimming left V 5 bases short and J 10 bases short, with 12 bases between. Germline values: CDR1 DFQATT, CDR2 SNEGSKA (reference sequence).

This clonotype has ten or more counts. The rearrangement uses TRBV4-3 and TRBJ2-2, with D possibly TRBD2 on 5 matching bases. Germline loops: CDR1 LGHNA, CDR2 YSLEER. The ends were cut back, 0 bases at V and 1 base at J, with 6 bases in the middle. The CDR3 is made up of 15 amino acids. In nucleotides, the CDR3 is TGCGCCAGCAGCCAAGAAGAGGGGAACACCGGGGAGCTGTTTTTT. Amino acid sequence: CASSQEEGNTGELFF.

V usage is TRBV5-1 and J usage is TRBJ2-3; D could derive from TRBD1 or TRBD2 (6 bases each). Germline loops: CDR1 SGHRS, CDR2 YFSETQ. V lost 0 bases and J lost 0, with 14 bases in between. The CDR3 totals 17 residues. The CDR3 reads CASSLAMPGASTDTQYF. As DNA, the CDR3 is TGCGCCAGCAGCTTGGCCATGCCGGGGGCTAGCACAGATACGCAGTATTTT.

This clonotype was counted a few times. The chain recombines TRBV6-2 or TRBV6-3 with TRBJ2-1; maybe TRBD1 (5 bases). Looked up from germline, CDR1 is MNHEY and CDR2 is SVGEGT. The CDR3 spans 15 residues. The V and J ends lost 1 base and 2 bases respectively, with 9 bases between them. The DNA of the CDR3 is TGTGCCAGCAGTTACTATCAGGGAACCTACAATGAGCAGTTCTTC. This sequence encodes CASSYYQGTYNEQFF.

The chain employs TRBV5-1 and TRBJ2-3, with D possibly being TRBD2 (6 bases). The CDR3 sequence is 13 residues long. Trimming removed 5 bases at V and 2 bases at J, with 9 bases between. Germline V lookup: CDR1 SGHRS, CDR2 YFSETQ. The CDR3 DNA reads TGCGCCAGCAGTCCTAGCGACACAGATACGCAGTATTTT. It codes for CASSPSDTDTQYF.

This clonotype was counted a few times. This chain joins TRBV15 and TRBJ2-3; D call uncertain. CDR1 and CDR2 from the germline V gene are LNHNV and YYDKDF (reference sequence). Trimming shortened V by 2 bases and J by 9 bases, and 9 bases separated the two germline ends. The length of the CDR3 is 12 residues. Here the CDR3 reads CATSRRVATQYF. CDR3 in DNA: TGTGCCACCAGCAGACGTGTCGCCACGCAGTATTTT.

This clonotype has a handful of counts. The chain links TRBV7-2 to TRBJ1-5, with 7 bases lining up with TRBD1. J lost 3 bases, V lost 5 bases, and 7 bases had no gene match. The CDR3 spans 15 residues. The germline CDR1 and CDR2 sequences are SGHTA and FQGNSA. CDR3 in DNA: TGTGCCAGCAGCACCCGGACAGGCTACAATCAGCCCCAGCATTTT. Amino acid sequence: CASSTRTGYNQPQHF. The whole variable domain, remainder taken from reference TRBV7-2 and TRBJ1-5, is GAGVSQSPSNKVTEKGKDVELRCDPISGHTALYWYRQSLGQGLEFLIYFQGNSAPDKSGLPSDRFSAERTGGSVSTLTIQRTQQEDSAVYLCASSTRTGYNQPQHFGDGTRLSIL.

CDR3 bases: TGTGCCAGCAGCCCACCTATAGGGTCCTCTCCAACCTACGAGCAGTACTTC. This codes for CASSPPIGSSPTYEQYF. This sequence joins TRBV7-9 and TRBJ2-7; D ambiguous. The CDR3 covers 17 residues. Germline lookup yields CDR1 SEHNR and CDR2 FQNEAQ (reference sequence). Deletions cut 5 bases from V and 2 bases from J, with 22 bases between.

This clonotype was seen only a few times. The chain recombines TRBV20-1 with TRBJ2-3; weak D call: TRBD1 (6 bases). V shed 3 bases and J shed 5 bases, with 15 bases lying between them. Germline-derived CDR1 and CDR2 are DFQATT and SNEGSKA (reference sequence). The CDR3 extends over 14 amino acids. This CDR3 reads CSASVGQGIDTQYF. The CDR3, as DNA: TGCAGTGCTAGCGTGGGCCAGGGGATAGATACGCAGTATTTT.

The genes are TRBV25-1 and TRBJ1-5; TRBD1 is a possible D gene (6 bases). The length of the CDR3 is 14 residues. Per the germline V gene, CDR1 is MGHDK and CDR2 is SYGVNS. V lost 4 bases, J lost 2 bases, and 9 bases lay in between. The CDR3 here is CASSVQGRNQPQHF. In nucleotides, the CDR3 is TGTGCCAGCAGTGTACAGGGACGCAATCAGCCCCAGCATTTT.

This clonotype showed up many times. The chain carries TRBV11-2 and TRBJ2-3; 11 positions agree with TRBD1. The germline V gene has CDR1 SGHAT and CDR2 FQNNGV. The trim removed 5 bases at V and 7 bases at J, leaving 5 bases unmatched. The CDR3 runs to 14 residues. As DNA, the CDR3 is TGTGCCAGCAGCCGCGGGACAGGGGGGTATACGCAGTATTTT. Its protein product is CASSRGTGGYTQYF.

This clonotype came up many times. The J gene is TRBJ2-2, the V gene TRBV28, with D possibly being TRBD1 or TRBD2 (5 bases each). Germline values: CDR1 MDHEN, CDR2 SYDVKM. The CDR3 spans 15 residues. Trimming stripped 7 bases from V and 3 bases from J, with 15 bases between. The DNA for the CDR3 is TGTGCCAGCAACCGGGACCCAGTGCACACCGGGGAGCTGTTTTTT. Translated, it gives CASNRDPVHTGELFF.

The rearrangement joins TRBV21-1 to TRBJ2-7; the tabulated D call, TRBD1, remains unverified against the DNA. TRBV21-1 is a listed pseudogene. The CDR3 extends over 13 amino acids. In DNA, the CDR3 is TGTGCCAGCAGCCCGAGGACGGGGTTGGGGGTTTACTTC. This sequence encodes CASSPRTGLGVYF.

The table lists this clonotype with a few counts. The chain has TRBV20-1 and TRBJ2-1, with TRBD2 identical over 8 bases. V lost 1 base and J lost 6; bases outside the gene matches: 14. The germline V gene has CDR1 DFQATT and CDR2 SNEGSKA (reference sequence). The CDR3 contains 17 residues. CDR3 coding DNA: TGCAGTGCTAGAGCATTTACCGGGACTAGGGGCTTCAATGAGCAGTTCTTC. The encoded protein is CSARAFTGTRGFNEQFF.

This clonotype was picked up a small number of times. The CDR3 DNA reads as TGTGCCAGCGAGGAGGGACTCACCACAGATACGCAGTATTTT. Translated, it gives CASEEGLTTDTQYF. The rearrangement links TRBV2 to TRBJ2-3, with D possibly matching TRBD2 (6 bases). CDR3 length: 14 amino acids. Germline lookup yields CDR1 SNHLY and CDR2 FYNNEI. Trimming took off 8 bases at V and 2 bases at J, with 14 bases between the two ends.

CDR3 DNA: TGTGCCATCAGCGACTGGACAGGGGCAAATTCACCCCTCCACTTT. The encoded protein is CAISDWTGANSPLHF. V and J are TRBV10-3 and TRBJ1-6, with TRBD1 identical over 9 bases. V was clipped by 6 bases and J by 7 bases; unmatched bases: 7. Germline lookup yields CDR1 ENHRY and CDR2 SYGVKD. This CDR3 contains 15 residues.

J is TRBJ2-1 and V is TRBV12-3 or TRBV12-4, with 12 bases fitting TRBD2. The CDR3 runs to 18 residues. Unmatched junction bases numbered 12, after V lost 3 bases and J lost 6 bases. The CDR3 nucleotides read TGTGCCAGCAGTTTCGCCATTAGACTAGCGGGAGCGGTCAATGAGCAGTTCTTC. Amino acid sequence: CASSFAIRLAGAVNEQFF.

This clonotype was seen only a few times. V and J are TRBV6-1 and TRBJ1-2; D may be TRBD1 (5 bases). V shed 6 bases and J shed 9 bases, with 20 bases lying between them. The V gene's germline CDR1 is MNHNS and CDR2 SASEGT. CDR3 length: 14 amino acids. This CDR3 is CASSPPGWGSSYTF. The CDR3 DNA reads TGTGCCAGCAGCCCACCCGGGTGGGGGTCCAGCTACACCTTC.

This clonotype was seen a few times. The rearrangement joins TRBV18 to TRBJ2-1; D may match TRBD1 or TRBD2 (6 bases each). The germline CDR1 and CDR2 sequences are KGHSH and LQKENI. There are 15 residues in the CDR3. The V gene lost 6 bases and the J gene lost 5 bases, with 17 bases spanning the gap. The CDR3 sequence: CASSQLWGDNNEQFF. CDR3 nucleotide sequence: TGTGCCAGCTCTCAACTGTGGGGGGACAACAATGAGCAGTTCTTC. The whole variable domain, filled in from reference TRBV18 and TRBJ2-1, reads NAGVMQNPRHLVRRRGQEARLRCSPMKGHSHVYWYRQLPEEGLKFMVYLQKENIIDESGMPKERFSAEFPKEGPSILRIQQVVRGDSAAYFCASSQLWGDNNEQFFGPGTRLTVL.

Only a few counts were recorded for this clonotype. The rearrangement joins TRBV11-2 to TRBJ1-1; TRBD1 agrees at 8 bases. This CDR3 is built from 19 residues. V trimming: 5 bases; J trimming: 0 bases; junction bases outside the gene matches: 17. CDR1 is SGHAT, CDR2 FQNNGV, per germline. The CDR3 coding sequence is TGTGCCAGCAGCCTTCCCACCGGGACAGGAGGGAAAATGAACACTGAAGCTTTCTTT. This gives the protein CASSLPTGTGGKMNTEAFF.

The chain employs TRBV7-8 and TRBJ2-2; weak D call: TRBD1 (5 bases). V lost 5 bases and J 4 bases, leaving 11 bases between the germline ends. The CDR3 loop spans 14 amino acids. CDR1 and CDR2 (germline): SGHVS, FQNEAQ. DNA of the CDR3: TGTGCCAGCAGCGGTCCAGGGTTCACCGGGGAGCTGTTTTTT. This translates into CASSGPGFTGELFF.

CDR3 amino acids: CASSFSGTSYEQYF. The CDR3 nucleotides are TGTGCCAGCAGCTTTAGCGGGACTTCCTACGAGCAGTACTTC. The V gene is TRBV7-9, the J gene TRBJ2-7; TRBD2 matches at 8 bases. The CDR3 length is 14 residues. Looked up from germline, CDR1 is SEHNR and CDR2 is FQNEAQ (reference sequence). The ends lost 3 bases at V and 1 base at J; junction bases unmatched: 2.

CDR3 amino acids: CASRTGRGAEAFF. CDR3 bases: TGTGCCAGCAGAACAGGGAGGGGGGCTGAAGCTTTCTTT. The chain has TRBV6-1 and TRBJ1-1, with D possibly matching TRBD1 (6 bases). The CDR3 is made up of 13 amino acids. Trimming took 6 bases from V and 6 from J, leaving 14 bases between them. The germline gives CDR1 MNHNS, CDR2 SASEGT.

This clonotype was seen more than once but under ten times. This chain connects TRBV9 to TRBJ2-7, with 9 bases lining up with TRBD1. The CDR3 is 16 residues long. CDR1 and CDR2 from the germline V gene are SGDLS and YYNGEE. With 2 bases clipped from V and 7 bases from J, the junction kept 13 bases outside the gene matches. The CDR3 DNA sequence: TGTGCCAGCAGCGTTACCGGGACAGGGCCCTTTGGGGAGCAGTACTTC. Amino acid sequence: CASSVTGTGPFGEQYF.